This T cell receptor (beta chain) was sequenced during a study of blood T cells in healthy people across ages. The germline gives CDR1 DFQATT, CDR2 SNEGSKA (reference sequence). V dropped 3 bases and J dropped 8 bases, with 14 bases sitting between them. The CDR3 runs to 14 residues. This clonotype came up a few times. Its antigen is currently unknown. PCR was performed a second time for roughly 7 to 11 cycles using a sample-barcoded 5' primer and a J-beta primer mix. Every single cDNA molecule received a tag from a template-switch adaptor with 12 random nucleotides. TCRdb re-called the 5' RACE reads through MiXCR, storing one row per CDR3 protein. The sample consists of approximately 900,000 distinct CDR3 sequences, roughly 29% of them appearing once. Study findings and constraints: Long-lived donors had more naive CD4+ cells and higher diversity than aged donors.

The same sample was also used in a study of T cells of mothers and their children. This second study notes: A few healthy Caucasian mothers, along with their six children, were the donors. According to the study, all extracted RNA entered cDNA synthesis at around 1.4 ug per 15 ul.

Sequencing was carried out using blood. The rearrangement uses TRBV20-1 and TRBJ1-6, with D uncertain. The receptor was derived from a woman between 35 and 50 years old in good health. CDR3 DNA sequence: TGCAGTGCTAGGGGGTTTTATGGGGATTCACCCCTCCACTTT. Encoded protein: CSARGFYGDSPLHF.